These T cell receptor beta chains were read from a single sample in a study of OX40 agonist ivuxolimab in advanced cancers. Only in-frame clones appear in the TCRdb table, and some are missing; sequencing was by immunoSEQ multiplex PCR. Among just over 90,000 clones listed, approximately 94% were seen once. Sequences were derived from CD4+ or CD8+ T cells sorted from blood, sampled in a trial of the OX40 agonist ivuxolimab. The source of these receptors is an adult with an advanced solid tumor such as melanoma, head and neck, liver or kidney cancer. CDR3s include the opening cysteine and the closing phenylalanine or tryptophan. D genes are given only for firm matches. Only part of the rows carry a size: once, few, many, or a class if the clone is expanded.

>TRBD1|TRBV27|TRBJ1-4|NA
TGTGCCAGCCGACAGGGACTAGGGGAAAAACTGTTTTTT
CASRQGLGEKLFF
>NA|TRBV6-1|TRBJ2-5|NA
TGTGCCAGCAGTGAAGTGGTAGGGAAGACCCAGTACTTC
CASSEVVGKTQYF
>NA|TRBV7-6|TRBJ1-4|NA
TGTGCCAGCAGCACCCCCAACGGCCTCGTGTTTTTT
CASSTPNGLVFF
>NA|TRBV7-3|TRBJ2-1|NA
TGTGCCAGCAGCTTAGATGAGTTATGGGGAGTTAATGAGCAGTTCTTC
CASSLDELWGVNEQFF
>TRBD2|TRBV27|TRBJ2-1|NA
TGTGCCAGCAGTTCGCTAGCGGGAGGTGGTCCTGAGCAGTTCTTC
CASSSLAGGGPEQFF
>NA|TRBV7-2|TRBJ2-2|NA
TGTGCCAGCAGCTTAGTCTACACCGGGGAGCTGTTTTTT
CASSLVYTGELFF
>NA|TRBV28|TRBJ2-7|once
TGTGCCAGCAGTACCAGGGTACCCTCCTACGAGCAGTACTTC
CASSTRVPSYEQYF
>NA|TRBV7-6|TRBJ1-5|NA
TGTGCCAGCAGCTTTGGGCAGCAACAGCCCCAGCATTTT
CASSFGQQQPQHF
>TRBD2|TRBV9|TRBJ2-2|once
TGTGCCAGCAGCGGTAGCGGGAGGGAAACCGGGGAGCTGTTTTTT
CASSGSGRETGELFF
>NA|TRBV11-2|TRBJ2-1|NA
TGTGCCAGCAGCTTAGGGTCAGCGGGCCTTATTAATGAGCAGTTCTTC
CASSLGSAGLINEQFF
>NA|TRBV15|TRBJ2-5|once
TGTGCCACCAAAGTCGTCGGGGAGACCCAGTACTTC
CATKVVGETQYF
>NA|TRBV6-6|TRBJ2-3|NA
TGTGCCAGCAGTTGGGTAATGGATACGCAGTATTTT
CASSWVMDTQYF
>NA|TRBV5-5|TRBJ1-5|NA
TGTGCCAGCAGCTCCCAAGGGGGTATCGATCAGCCCCAGCATTTT
CASSSQGGIDQPQHF
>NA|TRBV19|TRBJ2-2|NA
TGTGCCAGTAGTCCTCGGGGGCCCGGGGAGCTGTTTTTT
CASSPRGPGELFF
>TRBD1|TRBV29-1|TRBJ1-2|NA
TGCAGCGTTGAAGGGTGGTGGGACAGGGACCCCCTCCTTAGAGGCTACACCTTC
CSVEGWWDRDPLLRGYTF
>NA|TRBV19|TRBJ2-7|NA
TGTGCCAGTAGTATGAGGGATGGCTACGAGCAGTACTTC
CASSMRDGYEQYF
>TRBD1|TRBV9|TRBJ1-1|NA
TGTGCCAGCAGCGTAGAGGGACAGGGATTCACTGAAGCTTTCTTT
CASSVEGQGFTEAFF
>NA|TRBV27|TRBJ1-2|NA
TGTGCCAGCAGTTTATTTTTCGGGGGGCTCAACACCTTC
CASSLFFGGLNTF
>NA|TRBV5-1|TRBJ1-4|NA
TGCGCCAGCAGCGGGGGGGCAACTAATGAAAAACTGTTTTTT
CASSGGATNEKLFF
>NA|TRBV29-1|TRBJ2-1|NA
TGCAGCGTTCTCATGGGAGGTAATGAGCAGTTCTTC
CSVLMGGNEQFF
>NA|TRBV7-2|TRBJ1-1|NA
TGTGCCAGCAGCCACAGCACGTGGGAGGGAATCTTTACTGAAGCTTTCTTT
CASSHSTWEGIFTEAFF
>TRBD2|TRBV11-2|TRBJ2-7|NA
TGTGCCAGCAGCCTTAAGCTAGCGGGAGTGAGGAACGAGCAGTACTTC
CASSLKLAGVRNEQYF
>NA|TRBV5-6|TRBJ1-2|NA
TGTGCCAGCAGCGAGCAGACAGAAAACTATGGCTACACCTTC
CASSEQTENYGYTF
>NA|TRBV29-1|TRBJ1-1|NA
TGCAGCGTTGTAGTTAGGGACATTGAAGCTTTCTTT
CSVVVRDIEAFF
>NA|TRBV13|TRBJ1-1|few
TGTGCCAGCAGCTGGTTCAGGGCGAACACTGAAGCTTTCTTT
CASSWFRANTEAFF
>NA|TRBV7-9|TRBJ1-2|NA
TGTGCCAGCAGCCAAGATTATGGCTACACCTTC
CASSQDYGYTF
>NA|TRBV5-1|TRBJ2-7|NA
TGCGCCAGCAGGCCGGACAGTGGACACTACGAGCAGTACTTC
CASRPDSGHYEQYF
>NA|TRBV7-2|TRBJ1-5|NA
TGTGCCAGCAGCCCCGGTTTCAGCAATCAGCCCCAGCATTTT
CASSPGFSNQPQHF
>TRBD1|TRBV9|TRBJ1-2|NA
TGTGCCAGCAGCGTAGCAGTACAGGGGACCGTCGGCTACACCTTC
CASSVAVQGTVGYTF
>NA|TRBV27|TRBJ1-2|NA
TGTGCCAGCAGTTTTCGAGGGACCTATGGCTACACCTTC
CASSFRGTYGYTF
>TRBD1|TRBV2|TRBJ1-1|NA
TGTGCCAGCAGTGAAATCCGGACAGGGAATTCTTTTAAAGCTTTCTTT
CASSEIRTGNSFKAFF
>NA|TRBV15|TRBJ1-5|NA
TGTGCCACCAGCAGAGATCGACGGGGAAATCAGCCCCAGCATTTT
CATSRDRRGNQPQHF